The 27 T cell receptor beta chains reported below all come from one sample, sequenced in a study of cytomegalovirus exposure and HLA in healthy donors. PCR primers comprised 60 Vbeta and 13 Jbeta primers. Profiled with immunoSEQ multiplex PCR; TCRdb holds only in-frame clones, not every one. The table has about 130,000 clones, 78% seen once; the top ten hold 3.6%. Sequenced input: PBMCs. All receptors come from a man aged 40-55 years in good health and CMV-seronegative.

The V call is TRBV6-5, the J call TRBJ2-3, with TRBD2 identical over 8 bases. The trim removed 2 bases at V and 3 bases at J, leaving 7 bases unmatched. The germline CDR1 and CDR2 sequences are MNHEY and SVGAGI. This CDR3 comprises 16 residues. The CDR3 coding sequence is TGTGCCAGCAGTTACCAGCGCGGGGGGTGGACAGATACGCAGTATTTT. It encodes CASSYQRGGWTDTQYF.

The genes are TRBV6-6 and TRBJ2-5, with D perhaps matching TRBD2 (6 bases). The V end lost 0 bases, the J end lost 4 bases, and 9 bases lay between the germline ends. The CDR3 sequence is 14 residues long. The germline gives CDR1 MNHNY, CDR2 SVGAGI (reference sequence). The CDR3 DNA follows: TGTGCCAGCAGTTACTCGGGGGAGGCAGAGACCCAGTACTTC. Translated, it gives CASSYSGEAETQYF.

V usage is TRBV29-1 and J usage is TRBJ2-2, with D possibly being TRBD1 (5 bases). Trimming shortened V by 1 base and J by 5 bases, and 11 bases separated the two germline ends. CDR3 length: 14 amino acids. Germline V CDR1 and CDR2: SQVTM, ANQGSEA. CDR3 residues: CSVEGRRETGELFF. CDR3 bases: TGCAGCGTTGAAGGGCGCAGGGAAACCGGGGAGCTGTTTTTT.

In regard to this clone: At one end the junction does not follow the germline gene, possibly because of a read error. The sample contains more than one DNA sequence encoding this CDR3. The chain carries TRBV27 and TRBJ2-2, with D perhaps matching TRBD2 (5 bases). The CDR3 consists of 12 residues. Germline V CDR1 and CDR2: MNHEY, SMNVEV (reference sequence). Here the CDR3 DNA reads TGCGCCAGCAGTTTAGCGTCCGGGGAGCTGTTTTTT. Amino acid sequence: CASSLASGELFF.

V usage is TRBV19 and J usage is TRBJ1-1; unclear D gene. V gave up 5 bases and J gave up 0 bases, with 7 bases separating them. Per the germline V gene, CDR1 is LNHDA and CDR2 is SQIVND (reference sequence). The CDR3 runs to 13 residues. Here the CDR3 reads CASSPPMNTEAFF. The CDR3 nucleotides read TGTGCCAGTAGTCCCCCCATGAACACTGAAGCTTTCTTT.

The table lists this clone with a few counts. A read error may account for a junction end that differs from germline. As DNA, the CDR3 is TGCAAATCGAGCAGGGAAGGAGACTATGGCTACACCTTC. Translated, it gives CKSSREGDYGYTF. V usage is TRBV6-6 and J usage is TRBJ1-2, with D tentatively TRBD1 (5 bases). The CDR3 loop spans 13 amino acids. Germline loops: CDR1 MNHNY, CDR2 SVGAGI (reference sequence).

The chain combines TRBV12-5 with TRBJ2-3; possibly TRBD2 for D (5 bases). CDR3 length: 16 residues. From germline, CDR1 is LGHNT and CDR2 FRNRAP. V was pared by 3 bases and J by 2 bases, with 15 bases between. This CDR3 reads CASGFSPGSPTDTQYF. The CDR3 bases are TGTGCTAGTGGTTTCAGTCCGGGGAGTCCCACAGATACGCAGTATTTT.

The rearrangement uses TRBV7-8 and TRBJ1-1; no firm D call. V lost 5 bases, J lost 6 bases, and 19 bases lay in between. Germline V lookup: CDR1 SGHVS, CDR2 FQNEAQ. CDR3 size: 15 residues. CDR3 sequence: CASSPRQRGIAEAFF. CDR3 nucleotide sequence: TGTGCCAGCAGCCCTCGGCAGCGGGGTATTGCTGAAGCTTTCTTT.

The chain has TRBV7-2 and TRBJ2-3, with D maybe TRBD1 (7 bases). The ends were cut back, 5 bases at V and 11 bases at J, with 14 bases in the middle. The germline V gene encodes CDR1 SGHTA and CDR2 FQGNSA. This CDR3 is 12 amino acids long. Written as DNA, the CDR3 is TGTGCCAGCAGCAATCAGGGGGGTAAGCAGTATTTT. Its protein is CASSNQGGKQYF.

There are a few counts of this clone. This chain links TRBV5-4 with TRBJ2-4, with D perhaps matching TRBD1 (6 bases). The CDR3 runs 16 residues. Germline assignment: CDR1 SGHNT and CDR2 YYREEE (reference sequence). V lost 4 bases and J lost 7, with 21 bases in between. CDR3 loop: CASSNRRTEVGNIQYF. The CDR3 bases are TGTGCCAGCAGCAACCGCCGGACAGAAGTGGGGAACATTCAGTACTTC.

Notes on this clone: The identical CDR3 is also encoded by other nucleotide sequences in the sample. V usage is TRBV29-1 and J usage is TRBJ2-6; D is perhaps TRBD1 (5 bases). Germline CDR1 is SQVTM and CDR2 is ANQGSEA. The CDR3 spans 14 residues. The V end lost 4 bases, the J end lost 1 base, and 8 bases lay between the germline ends. CDR3 loop: CSVGDSSGANVLTF. DNA of the CDR3: TGCAGCGTTGGCGACAGTTCTGGGGCCAACGTCCTGACTTTC.

V is TRBV7-3 and J is TRBJ2-1, with D unresolved. V was trimmed by 4 bases and J by 3 bases, leaving 7 bases between them. The CDR3 is 13 residues long. Looked up from germline, CDR1 is SGHTA and CDR2 is FQGTGA. The CDR3 reads CASSSHSYNEQFF. The CDR3, as DNA: TGTGCCAGCAGCTCCCACAGCTACAATGAGCAGTTCTTC.

The V and J genes are TRBV7-2 and TRBJ2-7, with TRBD2 as a possible D gene (6 bases). Germline values: CDR1 SGHTA, CDR2 FQGNSA. CDR3 size: 14 residues. Trimming stripped 3 bases from V and 2 bases from J, with 11 bases between. For the CDR3, the DNA is TGTGCCAGCAGCTTTAGGGACTTCACCTACGAGCAGTACTTC. Its protein is CASSFRDFTYEQYF.

V usage is TRBV19 and J usage is TRBJ2-7; no clear D gene. The CDR3 spans 14 residues. The ends were cut back, 10 bases at V and 0 bases at J, with 16 bases in the middle. Germline CDR1 LNHDA, CDR2 SQIVND (reference sequence). Written as DNA, the CDR3 is TGTGCCACCTCACAAGAAAGGAGCTCCTACGAGCAGTACTTC. It is translated as CATSQERSSYEQYF. The full variable domain, completed using reference TRBV19 and TRBJ2-7, is DGGITQSPKYLFRKEGQNVTLSCEQNLNHDAMYWYRQDPGQGLRLIYYSQIVNDFQKGDIAEGYSVSREKKESFPLTVTSAQKNPTAFYLCATSQERSSYEQYFGPGTRLTVT.

On this clone: At one end, the junction sequence differs from germline, possibly due to a read error. The chain couples TRBV2 to TRBJ2-6; D may be TRBD1 (5 bases). CDR1 is SNHLY and CDR2 is FYNNEI in the germline V gene. The CDR3 extends over 12 amino acids. The CDR3 reads CASLTGANGLTF. DNA of the CDR3: TGTGCCAGCCTTACTGGGGCCAACGGCCTGACTTTC. The variable domain in full, completed from reference TRBV2 and TRBJ2-6, reads EPEVTQTPSHQVTQMGQEVILRCVPISNHLYFYWYRQILGQKVEFLVSFYNNEISEKSEIFDDQFSVERPDGSNFTLKIRSTKLEDSAMYFCASLTGANGLTFGAGSRLTVL.

This clone came up a few times. V and J are TRBV7-2 and TRBJ2-2; D is undetermined. The ends were cut back, 0 bases at V and 5 bases at J, with 10 bases in the middle. CDR3 length: 15 residues. CDR1 SGHTA and CDR2 FQGNSA come from the germline V gene. CDR3: CASSLALAVTGELFF. CDR3 coding DNA: TGTGCCAGCAGCTTAGCGCTGGCAGTGACCGGGGAGCTGTTTTTT.

The V call is TRBV4-1, the J call TRBJ2-5; D not certain. The tail of the sequence fits TRBJ2-7 better, so the J call may be wrong. The CDR3 consists of 15 residues. Germline values: CDR1 MGHRA, CDR2 YSYEKL. The CDR3, as DNA: TGCGCCAGCAGCCCCGAACTACCGTCCTACTACGAGCAGTACTTC. It translates to CASSPELPSYYEQYF.

The V call is TRBV18, the J call TRBJ1-1; D not certain. This CDR3 is built from 12 residues. CDR1 KGHSH and CDR2 LQKENI come from the germline V gene. V dropped 6 bases and J dropped 5 bases, with 10 bases sitting between them. CDR3 amino acids: CASSFPGTEAFF. Here the CDR3 DNA reads TGTGCCAGCTCTTTCCCGGGGACTGAAGCTTTCTTT.

This clone has more than one count but fewer than ten. This chain joins TRBV7-2 and TRBJ2-2; 7 nucleotides line up with TRBD1. CDR1 and CDR2 from the germline V gene are SGHTA and FQGNSA. Trimming cost V 6 bases and J 3 bases; bases outside gene matches: 10. The CDR3 is 16 residues long. The DNA for the CDR3 is TGTGCCAGCAGGTCCTCGGGACAGATCTACACCGGGGAGCTGTTTTTT. Protein sequence: CASRSSGQIYTGELFF.

The table lists this clone with a few counts. The genes are TRBV7-2 and TRBJ1-2, with D unclear. The germline gives CDR1 SGHTA, CDR2 FQGNSA. The germline V and J ends were trimmed by 1 base and 5 bases, with 14 bases remaining between them. CDR3 length equals 15 residues. CDR3 sequence reads: CASSLVPPWRYGYTF. In nucleotides, the CDR3 is TGTGCCAGCAGCTTAGTTCCTCCCTGGAGATATGGCTACACCTTC.

CDR3 coding DNA: TGCGCCAGCAGCCAGGCGGGACAGGGCCTTGGCTACACCTTC. Its protein is CASSQAGQGLGYTF. The chain employs TRBV4-1 and TRBJ1-2; the match to TRBD1 covers 9 bases. This CDR3 contains 14 residues. Germline lookup yields CDR1 MGHRA and CDR2 YSYEKL. With V trimmed by 3 bases and J by 7 bases, 6 bases remained unmatched.

The chain has TRBV4-1 and TRBJ2-1; TRBD1 agrees at 11 bases. V gave up 3 bases and J gave up 7 bases; unmatched junction bases: 8. Germline CDR1 reads MGHRA; CDR2 reads YSYEKL. This CDR3 is 16 amino acids long. This CDR3 reads CASSHPRDRGTNEQFF. The CDR3, as DNA: TGCGCCAGCAGCCACCCCCGGGACAGGGGGACGAATGAGCAGTTCTTC.

This chain connects TRBV2 to TRBJ2-6; unclear D gene. The ends were cut back, 9 bases at V and 1 base at J, with 4 bases in the middle. CDR1 is SNHLY, CDR2 FYNNEI, per germline. The CDR3 runs to 12 residues. CDR3 sequence: CASTSGANVLTF. The CDR3 DNA is TGTGCCAGTACTTCTGGGGCCAACGTCCTGACTTTC.

The chain recombines TRBV7-3 with TRBJ2-2; 8 bases align to TRBD2. Germline CDR1 and CDR2: SGHTA and FQGTGA. This CDR3 is 17 amino acids long. Losses at the gene ends were 2 bases for V and 1 base for J; bases not matched to a gene: 6. The CDR3 loop reads CASSLDGGEMNTGELFF. CDR3 DNA: TGTGCCAGCAGCTTAGACGGGGGGGAGATGAACACCGGGGAGCTGTTTTTT.

The J gene is TRBJ2-5, the V gene TRBV7-9, with D possibly matching TRBD1 (5 bases). V was shortened by 5 bases and J by 6 bases, with 13 bases between the two germline ends. CDR3 size: 13 residues. CDR1 is SEHNR and CDR2 is FQNEAQ in the germline V gene (reference sequence). The chain's CDR3 is CASSVQVSKTQYF. The CDR3 DNA reads as TGTGCCAGCAGCGTACAGGTCTCGAAGACCCAGTACTTC.

This chain connects TRBV6-6 to TRBJ2-2; TRBD1 might be the D (6 bases). There are 11 residues in the CDR3. V was shortened by 7 bases and J by 8 bases, with 8 bases between the two germline ends. Germline V lookup: CDR1 MNHNY, CDR2 SVGAGI (reference sequence). CDR3 sequence (DNA): TGTGCCAGCATCAGGGGAGGGGAGCTGTTTTTT. It specifies CASIRGGELFF.

The chain couples TRBV5-1 to TRBJ1-2; the D is unclear. The CDR3 spans 18 residues. Trimming took 0 bases from V and 2 from J, leaving 20 bases between them. The germline CDR1 and CDR2 sequences are SGHRS and YFSETQ. CDR3 sequence reads: CASSLEQLPMLPNYGYTF. The CDR3, as DNA: TGCGCCAGCAGCTTGGAACAGCTCCCCATGCTACCCAACTATGGCTACACCTTC.